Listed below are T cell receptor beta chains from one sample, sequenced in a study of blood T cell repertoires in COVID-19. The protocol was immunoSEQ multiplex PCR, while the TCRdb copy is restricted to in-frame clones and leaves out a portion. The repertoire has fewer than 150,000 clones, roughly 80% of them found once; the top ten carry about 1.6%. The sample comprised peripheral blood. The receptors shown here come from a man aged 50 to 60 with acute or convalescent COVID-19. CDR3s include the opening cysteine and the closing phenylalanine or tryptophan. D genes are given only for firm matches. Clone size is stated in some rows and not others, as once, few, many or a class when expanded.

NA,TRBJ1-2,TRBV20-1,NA,CSLRTEGYTF,TGCAGTCTACGGACAGAAGGCTACACCTTC
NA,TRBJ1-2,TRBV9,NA,CASNPGRSGYGYTF,TGTGCCAGCAACCCGGGGAGGAGCGGGTATGGCTACACCTTC
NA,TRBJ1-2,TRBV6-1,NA,CASSESGRVARF,TGTGCCAGCAGTGAATCTGGCAGGGTGGCTCGGTTC
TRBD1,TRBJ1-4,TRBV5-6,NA,CASSFRTGGNEKLFF,TGTGCCAGCAGCTTCAGGACAGGGGGTAATGAAAAACTGTTTTTT
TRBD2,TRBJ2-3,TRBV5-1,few,CASSLGLAGGWSTDTQYF,TGCGCCAGCAGCTTGGGACTAGCGGGGGGGTGGAGCACAGATACGCAGTATTTT
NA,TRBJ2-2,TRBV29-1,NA,CSAGTFNTGELFF,TGCAGCGCCGGGACATTTAACACCGGGGAGCTGTTTTTT
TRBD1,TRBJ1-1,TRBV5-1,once,CASSSRDRAWGTEAFF,TGCGCCAGCAGCTCCCGGGACAGGGCTTGGGGCACTGAAGCTTTCTTT
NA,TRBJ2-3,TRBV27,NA,CASSPQGISSTDTQYF,TGTGCCAGCAGTCCCCAGGGTATTTCTAGCACAGATACGCAGTATTTT
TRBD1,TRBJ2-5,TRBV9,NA,CASSSLGTVQETQYF,TGTGCCAGCAGCTCTCTCGGGACAGTGCAAGAGACCCAGTACTTC
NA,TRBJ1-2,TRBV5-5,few,CASSVEQGRAGIYYGYTF,TGTGCCAGCAGCGTAGAACAGGGTCGGGCAGGCATTTACTATGGCTACACCTTC
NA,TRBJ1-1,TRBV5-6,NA,CASSPTTGMNTEAFF,TGTGCCAGCAGCCCCACCACAGGAATGAACACTGAAGCTTTCTTT
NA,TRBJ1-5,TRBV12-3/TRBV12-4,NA,CASSLTGMQPQHF,TGTGCCAGCAGTTTAACAGGGATGCAGCCCCAGCATTTT
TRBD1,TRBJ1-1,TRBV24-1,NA,CATSDSQGAGTEAFF,TGTGCCACCAGTGATTCTCAGGGGGCAGGCACTGAAGCTTTCTTT
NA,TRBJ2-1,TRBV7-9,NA,CASSLVLSSHNEQFF,TGTGCCAGCAGCTTAGTGCTCAGTAGCCACAATGAGCAGTTCTTC
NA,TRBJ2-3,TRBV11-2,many,CASSLRQDTQYF,TGTGCCAGCAGCCTCAGACAGGATACGCAGTATTTT
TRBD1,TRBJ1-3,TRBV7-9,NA,CASSLGDRAGGNTIYF,TGTGCCAGCAGCTTGGGGGACAGGGCAGGCGGAAACACCATATATTTT
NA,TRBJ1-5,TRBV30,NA,CAWSLQADQPQHF,TGTGCCTGGAGTTTGCAGGCCGATCAGCCCCAGCATTTT
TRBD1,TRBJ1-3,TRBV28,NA,CASSRGRGNTIYF,TGTGCCAGCAGTAGGGGGCGCGGAAACACCATATATTTT
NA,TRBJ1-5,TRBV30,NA,CAWSAGHANQPQHF,TGTGCCTGGAGTGCCGGACACGCGAATCAGCCCCAGCATTTT
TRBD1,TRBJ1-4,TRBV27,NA,CASSDRQGFGEKLFF,TGTGCCAGCAGTGATCGACAGGGATTTGGGGAAAAACTGTTTTTT
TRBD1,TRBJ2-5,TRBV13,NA,CASSSRTGHQETQYF,TGTGCCAGCAGCTCCCGGACAGGGCACCAAGAGACCCAGTACTTC